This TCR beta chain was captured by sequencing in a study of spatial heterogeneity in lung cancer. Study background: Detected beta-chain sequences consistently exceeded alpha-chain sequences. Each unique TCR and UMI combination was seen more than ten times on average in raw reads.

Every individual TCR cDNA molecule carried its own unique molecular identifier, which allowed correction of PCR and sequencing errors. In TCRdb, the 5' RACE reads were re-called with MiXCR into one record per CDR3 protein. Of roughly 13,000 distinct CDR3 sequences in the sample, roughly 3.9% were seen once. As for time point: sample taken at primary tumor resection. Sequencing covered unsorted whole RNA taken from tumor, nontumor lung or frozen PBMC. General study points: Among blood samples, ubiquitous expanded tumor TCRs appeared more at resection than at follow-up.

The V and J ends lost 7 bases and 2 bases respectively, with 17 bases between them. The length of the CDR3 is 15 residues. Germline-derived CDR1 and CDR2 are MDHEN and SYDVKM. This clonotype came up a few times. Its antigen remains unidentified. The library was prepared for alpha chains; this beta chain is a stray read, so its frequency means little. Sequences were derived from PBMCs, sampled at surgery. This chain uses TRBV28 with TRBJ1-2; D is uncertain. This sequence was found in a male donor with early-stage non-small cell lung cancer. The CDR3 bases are TGTGCCAGCACCCCCCCCGGCGGGGTCAACTATGGCTACACCTTC. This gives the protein CASTPPGGVNYGYTF.